This TCR beta chain was observed in a study of CD8 T cells in Susac syndrome. FACS was used to enrich TEMRA cells, whereas the CD8+ and CD4+ T cells were obtained by negative isolation. Germline V gene sequence: CDR1 SNHLY, CDR2 FYNNEI. Deletions cut 9 bases from V and 0 bases from J, with 12 bases between. This CDR3 spans 15 amino acids. Random hexamers were used to reverse transcribe an amount of about 0.45 to 1 ug RNA. immunoSEQ multiplex PCR amplified TCR beta CDR3 across 54 Vbeta, 13 Jbeta. A single record per CDR3 protein comes from TCRdb applying MiXCR to the immunoSEQ multiplex PCR reads. The sample records fewer than 350,000 distinct CDR3 sequences, 92% being singletons.

The TCR comes from a human donor with multiple sclerosis. Input material: CD4+ T cells from PBMCs. The V and J genes are TRBV2 and TRBJ2-6; D uncertain. CDR3: CASKQLGSGANVLTF. The CDR3 DNA sequence: TGTGCCAGTAAACAGCTAGGCTCTGGGGCCAACGTCCTGACTTTC.